Listed here is a single T cell receptor beta chain. The antigen is not known. The data originate from a study of CXCR3-negative and CXCR3-positive naive CD8 T cells. General study findings and limits: CXCR3-positive naive cells carried more hydrophobic TRB CDR3s than CXCR3-negative naive cells did.

Each TRB cDNA library was prepared by 5' RACE (with UMI labels). Following a re-call of the 5' RACE reads, TCRdb has one entry per CDR3 protein and lacks DNA. This listing includes approximately 100,000 distinct CDR3 sequences. Germline loops: CDR1 ENHRY, CDR2 SYGVKD. The CDR3 extends over 12 amino acids. The TCR sequence derives from a human donor in good health. Some clones in this sample may be carry-over from other donors' samples. The sequenced material came from naive CXCR3+ CD8+ T cells from blood. The subset was: CD45RO-CCR7+CD27+CD95- naive CD8+ T cells expressing CXCR3 (TNR3+). The chain links TRBV10-3 to TRBJ1-1; the TCRdb D gene call, TRBD1, has no DNA to confirm it. The CDR3 is CAINSGGTEAFF.